The entry below gives a single T cell receptor beta chain sequence along with its context. Sequencing used immunoSEQ multiplex PCR; TCRdb keeps in-frame clones, though not all of them. The table lists about 56,000 clones, roughly 90% of them singletons. This sample is drawn from a study of blood T cell repertoires in COVID-19. CDR1 LGHDT and CDR2 YNNKEL come from the germline V gene (reference sequence). The CDR3 length is 14 residues. V was pared by 2 bases and J by 9 bases, with 14 bases between. The specimen was peripheral blood. The chain is built from TRBV3-1 (or the pseudogene TRBV3-2) and TRBJ2-1; D gene uncertain. This sequence originates from a human donor in a cohort sampled during active COVID-19. The CDR3 nucleotides are TGTGCCAGCAGCCAACACTCCGGAGACGGTGAGCAGTTCTTC. Its protein is CASSQHSGDGEQFF.